Sequencing of this T cell receptor beta chain was carried out in a study of T cells in Graves' hyperthyroidism and ophthalmopathy. Amplified TCR beta CDR3 regions derived from RNA transcripts. The primer set for the first-round RT-PCR of the TCR CDR3 was HTBI. TCRdb reprocessed the multiplex PCR reads via MiXCR and lists one record per CDR3 protein. This sample carries 650,000 to 850,000 distinct CDR3 sequences, approximately 18% of them seen once, and the ten largest clones take 16%. The CDR3 totals 16 residues. V dropped 1 base and J dropped 2; count of bases not matched to a gene: 2. Germline CDR1 and CDR2: SGDLS and YYNGEE.

This clonotype originated in a woman in her forties or fifties with Graves' hyperthyroidism that later progressed to Graves' ophthalmopathy. Specimen: blood. This chain connects TRBV9 to TRBJ2-1; 11 positions match TRBD2. For the CDR3, the DNA is TGTGCCAGCAGCGTAACTAGCGGGGGAGCCTACAATGAGCAGTTCTTC. Translated: CASSVTSGGAYNEQFF.